The 17 T cell receptor beta chains presented below share a single source sample, sequenced in a study of OX40 agonist ivuxolimab in advanced cancers. The method was immunoSEQ multiplex PCR; TCRdb's version includes in-frame clones alone and lacks a portion of them. The data contain 70,000 to 100,000 clones, 85% to 90% of them singletons. Sequenced material: CD4+ or CD8+ T cells sorted from blood, taken in a trial of the OX40 agonist ivuxolimab. The receptors here all came from an adult with an advanced solid tumor such as melanoma, head and neck, liver or kidney cancer.

This rearrangement joins TRBV9 to TRBJ2-5; 7 positions match TRBD1. The V gene's germline CDR1 is SGDLS and CDR2 YYNGEE. J was trimmed by 5 bases and V by 3 bases; bases with no gene match: 16. CDR3 length: 17 residues. CDR3 nucleotide sequence: TGTGCCAGCAGCGCCTCCTCAGGACAGGCATCTAGGGAGACCCAGTACTTC. This sequence encodes CASSASSGQASRETQYF.

V is TRBV7-2 and J is TRBJ1-3, with a tentative D call TRBD1 (6 bases). This CDR3 contains 15 residues. The V gene lost 5 bases and the J gene lost 4 bases, with 15 bases spanning the gap. The germline gives CDR1 SGHTA, CDR2 FQGNSA. CDR3 loop: CASSQGGNAGNTIYF. Here the CDR3 DNA reads TGTGCCAGCAGCCAAGGGGGGAACGCGGGAAACACCATATATTTT.

V usage is TRBV6-1 and J usage is TRBJ2-3; a possible D gene is TRBD1 (6 bases). This CDR3 spans 13 amino acids. Trimming pared 6 bases from V and 3 bases from J, leaving 10 bases between. Germline lookup yields CDR1 MNHNS and CDR2 SASEGT. CDR3 bases: TGTGCCAGCAGACACACAGGGACAGATACGCAGTATTTT. It yields the protein CASRHTGTDTQYF.

This clone was seen only a few times. V gene TRBV18 combines with J gene TRBJ2-5, with TRBD2 identical over 13 bases. CDR3 length: 17 amino acids. V was pared by 4 bases and J by 1 base, with 6 bases of the junction left unmatched. Per the germline V gene, CDR1 is KGHSH and CDR2 is LQKENI. The CDR3 region is CASSRMRTSGGQETQYF. CDR3 DNA: TGTGCCAGCTCACGAATGAGGACTAGCGGGGGCCAAGAGACCCAGTACTTC.

The chain joins TRBV9 to TRBJ2-3; D is undetermined. Germline-derived CDR1 and CDR2 are SGDLS and YYNGEE. The V and J ends lost 0 bases and 6 bases respectively, with 2 bases between them. The CDR3 totals 11 residues. DNA for the CDR3: TGTGCCAGCAGCGTAGATGATACGCAGTATTTT. It codes for CASSVDDTQYF.

The chain carries TRBV4-1 and TRBJ2-7; TRBD2 might be the D (5 bases). This CDR3 comprises 15 residues. Germline-derived CDR1 and CDR2 are MGHRA and YSYEKL. Trimming took off 0 bases at V and 0 bases at J, with 9 bases between the two ends. In nucleotides, the CDR3 is TGCGCCAGCAGCCAAGAAGCGGTGTACTCCTACGAGCAGTACTTC. Translation gives CASSQEAVYSYEQYF.

This chain joins TRBV13 and TRBJ2-7; D could derive from TRBD1 or TRBD2 (5 bases each). CDR3 length: 16 amino acids. Looked up from germline, CDR1 is PRHDT and CDR2 is FYEKMQ (reference sequence). V shed 5 bases and J shed 5 bases, with 22 bases lying between them. CDR3: CASSTTPGTRNHEQYF. CDR3 DNA sequence: TGTGCCAGCAGCACCACTCCCGGGACCAGGAACCACGAGCAGTACTTC.

V is TRBV18 and J is TRBJ2-5; TRBD1 might be the D (6 bases). V was pared by 0 bases and J by 5 bases, with 10 bases between. The CDR3 runs to 14 residues. The V gene's germline CDR1 is KGHSH and CDR2 LQKENI. Here the CDR3 reads CASSPPQGWETQYF. The CDR3, as DNA: TGTGCCAGCTCACCACCTCAGGGGTGGGAGACCCAGTACTTC.

Comments on this clone: Sequence at one end of the junction differs from germline and may be a read error. The chain is built from TRBV30 and TRBJ1-1, with 11 bases aligning to TRBD1. Looked up from germline, CDR1 is GTSNPN and CDR2 is SVGIG (reference sequence). This CDR3 region has 16 residues. In DNA form, the CDR3 reads TGTGCCTGGAGTGTAACGGGACAGGGGGTGAAAACTGAAGCTTTCTTT. This gives the protein CAWSVTGQGVKTEAFF.

The V gene is TRBV10-1, the J gene TRBJ2-7; a possible D gene is TRBD2 (6 bases). The CDR3 has 14 amino acids. Trimming stripped 0 bases from V and 5 bases from J, with 11 bases between. Per germline, CDR1 WNHNN and CDR2 SYGVQD (reference sequence). CDR3 sequence reads: CASSESGSGDEQYF. In DNA form, the CDR3 reads TGCGCCAGCAGTGAGTCGGGTAGCGGAGACGAGCAGTACTTC.

V usage is TRBV30 and J usage is TRBJ2-2; tentative D call: TRBD1 (6 bases). The CDR3 covers 14 residues. The V gene lost 4 bases and the J gene lost 1 base, with 10 bases spanning the gap. Germline V gives CDR1 GTSNPN, CDR2 SVGIG (reference sequence). The CDR3 nucleotides are TGTGCCTGGAATCTACAGGGGAACACCGGGGAGCTGTTTTTT. This encodes CAWNLQGNTGELFF.

The V gene is TRBV7-8, the J gene TRBJ1-2; TRBD1 matches at 8 bases. V was clipped by 5 bases and J by 6 bases; unmatched bases: 5. Germline V gives CDR1 SGHVS, CDR2 FQNEAQ. This CDR3 region has 13 residues. The CDR3 DNA reads TGTGCCAGCAGCAGCGGACAGGGAGATGGCTACACCTTC. Translating it yields CASSSGQGDGYTF.

The rearrangement joins TRBV11-2 to TRBJ1-1; a possible D gene is TRBD1 (5 bases). Germline CDR1 reads SGHAT; CDR2 reads FQNNGV. The CDR3 has 13 amino acids. The V and J ends lost 1 base and 10 bases respectively, with 13 bases between them. CDR3 amino acids: CASSLGQVGGAFF. The DNA of the CDR3 is TGTGCCAGCAGCTTAGGCCAGGTTGGGGGAGCTTTCTTT.

This clone was counted once. The V and J genes are TRBV7-2 and TRBJ2-1; D ambiguous. CDR3 length: 13 amino acids. In germline, CDR1 is SGHTA, CDR2 FQGNSA. V was cut by 0 bases and J by 4 bases, with 4 bases left in between. The CDR3 nucleotides read TGTGCCAGCAGCTTAGCGAGATACAATGAGCAGTTCTTC. The encoded protein is CASSLARYNEQFF.

This clone has a single count. This rearrangement joins TRBV10-2 to TRBJ1-2; the D is unclear. This CDR3 is built from 14 residues. V was trimmed by 0 bases and J by 4 bases, leaving 9 bases between them. Germline loops: CDR1 WSHSY, CDR2 SAAADI. The CDR3 nucleotides are TGCGCCAGCAGTGAGTCGTCCCGCAGCTATGGCTACACCTTC. This translates into CASSESSRSYGYTF.

This clone is a singleton in its sample. The V call is TRBV19, the J call TRBJ2-1; no definite D call. This CDR3 has 21 amino acids. Germline assignment: CDR1 LNHDA and CDR2 SQIVND (reference sequence). With 5 bases removed from V and 1 base from J, the gap between germline ends came to 30 bases. CDR3 coding DNA: TGTGCCAGTAGTGAAGGATCAAATCCTCGTCTTGGGCGAAATTCCTACAATGAGCAGTTCTTC. Amino acid sequence: CASSEGSNPRLGRNSYNEQFF.

The rearrangement links TRBV29-1 to TRBJ2-3, with 7 bases fitting TRBD2. Per the germline V gene, CDR1 is SQVTM and CDR2 is ANQGSEA. The CDR3 is 13 amino acids. Trimming took 8 bases from V and 1 from J; bases not matched to a gene: 6. CDR3 amino acids: CSSAGAGTDTQYF. CDR3 DNA sequence: TGCAGCTCGGCGGGAGCGGGCACAGATACGCAGTATTTT.